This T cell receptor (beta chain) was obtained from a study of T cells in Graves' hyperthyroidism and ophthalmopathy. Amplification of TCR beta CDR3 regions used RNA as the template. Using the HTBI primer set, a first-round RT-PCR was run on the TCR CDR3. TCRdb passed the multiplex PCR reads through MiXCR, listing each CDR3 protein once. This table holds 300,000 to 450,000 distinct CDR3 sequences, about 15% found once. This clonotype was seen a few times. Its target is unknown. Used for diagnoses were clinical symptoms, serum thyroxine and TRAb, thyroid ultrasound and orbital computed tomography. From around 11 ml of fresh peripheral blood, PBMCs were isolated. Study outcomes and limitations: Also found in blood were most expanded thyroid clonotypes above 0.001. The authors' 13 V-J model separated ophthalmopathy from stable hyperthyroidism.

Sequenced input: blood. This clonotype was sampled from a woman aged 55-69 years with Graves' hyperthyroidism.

CDR3 sequence (DNA): TGTGCCAGTACCCCAGGGCTTCGGGACACCATATATTTT. Translation gives CASTPGLRDTIYF. The chain links TRBV19 to TRBJ1-3, with D maybe TRBD1 (5 bases). This CDR3 has 13 amino acids. In germline, CDR1 is LNHDA, CDR2 SQIVND (reference sequence). Trimming removed 7 bases from V and 8 bases from J, with 15 bases in between.